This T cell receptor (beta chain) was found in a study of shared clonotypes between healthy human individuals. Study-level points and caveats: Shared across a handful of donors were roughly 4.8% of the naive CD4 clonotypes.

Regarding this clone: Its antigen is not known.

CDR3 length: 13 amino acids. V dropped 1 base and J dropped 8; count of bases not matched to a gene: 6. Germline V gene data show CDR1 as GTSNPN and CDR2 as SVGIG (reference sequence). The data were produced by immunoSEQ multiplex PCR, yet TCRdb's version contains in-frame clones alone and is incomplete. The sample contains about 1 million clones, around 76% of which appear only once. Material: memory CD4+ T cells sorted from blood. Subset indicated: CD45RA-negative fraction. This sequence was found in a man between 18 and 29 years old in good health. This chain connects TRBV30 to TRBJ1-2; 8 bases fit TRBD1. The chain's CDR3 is CAWSADRVKGYTF. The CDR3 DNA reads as TGTGCCTGGAGTGCGGACAGGGTAAAAGGCTACACCTTC.